Shown below are 26 T cell receptor beta chains from a single sample sequenced in a study of early T cells in non-severe SARS-CoV-2 infection. One entry per CDR3 protein, called by TCRdb with MiXCR from the 5' RACE reads. Of roughly 46,000 distinct CDR3 sequences listed, around 6.9% were seen once; the top ten hold around 5.1%. The sample consisted of whole blood. These receptors all stem from an adult who was a healthcare worker with PCR-confirmed SARS-CoV-2 infection or an uninfected control (not recorded which).

The chain couples TRBV7-9 to TRBJ1-3; TRBD1 might be the D (5 bases). Germline V gene data show CDR1 as SEHNR and CDR2 as FQNEAQ (reference sequence). Trimming shortened V by 5 bases and J by 3 bases, and 17 bases separated the two germline ends. This CDR3 region has 16 residues. CDR3 DNA sequence: TGTGCCAGCAGCCCCACAGGCCCTACAAGTGGAAACACCATATATTTT. It specifies CASSPTGPTSGNTIYF.

This clonotype was seen many times. The J gene is TRBJ2-5, the V gene TRBV7-8, with D unresolved. Between the trimmed V and J ends, which lost 3 bases and 5 bases, there was a span of 10 bases. This CDR3 is 13 amino acids long. Germline V lookup: CDR1 SGHVS, CDR2 FQNEAQ. The CDR3 protein is CASSLSSLETQYF. CDR3 nucleotides: TGTGCCAGCAGCTTGAGTAGTCTCGAGACCCAGTACTTC.

This clonotype was recorded a few times. The gene calls are TRBV6-6 and TRBJ1-6, with TRBD1 matching 11 bases. The CDR3 is 15 residues long. Germline V gives CDR1 MNHNY, CDR2 SVGAGI (reference sequence). Trimming at V came to 8 bases and at J to 6 bases, leaving 6 bases not matched to a gene. CDR3 coding DNA: TGTGCCAGCCGGGACAGGGGGGATCGTAATTCACCCCTCCACTTT. This gives the protein CASRDRGDRNSPLHF.

This chain connects TRBV7-8 to TRBJ2-1; 10 bases fit TRBD2. Germline values: CDR1 SGHVS, CDR2 FQNEAQ. The CDR3 contains 16 residues. V shed 1 base and J 10 bases; nucleotides not matched to a gene: 10. The CDR3 here is CASSLGPAGGLGEQFF. DNA of the CDR3: TGTGCCAGCAGCTTAGGCCCAGCGGGGGGGCTGGGGGAGCAGTTCTTC.

The V call is TRBV5-1, the J call TRBJ1-6, with 7 bases that match TRBD1. The CDR3 is 17 residues long. The trim removed 10 bases at V and 4 bases at J, leaving 17 bases unmatched. The germline gives CDR1 SGHRS, CDR2 YFSETQ. This CDR3 reads CASSTGWNELYNSPLHF. The CDR3 DNA reads TGCGCCTCTTCGACAGGGTGGAATGAGTTGTATAATTCACCCCTCCACTTT.

The chain uses TRBV6-5 and TRBJ2-7, with TRBD1 as a possible D gene (5 bases). The CDR3 has 12 amino acids. Germline lookup yields CDR1 MNHEY and CDR2 SVGAGI. V dropped 6 bases and J dropped 4 bases, with 10 bases sitting between them. CDR3 protein: CASSLQGYEQYF. CDR3 nucleotides: TGTGCCAGCAGCCTTCAGGGATACGAGCAGTACTTC.

This clonotype was observed many times. V gene TRBV20-1 combines with J gene TRBJ2-5; D gene uncertain. The germline V and J ends were trimmed by 1 base and 13 bases, with 13 bases remaining between them. CDR3 size: 11 residues. The germline V gene has CDR1 DFQATT and CDR2 SNEGSKA (reference sequence). Here the CDR3 DNA reads TGCAGTGCTAGAGGGGCGGAGACCGGGTACTTC. This codes for CSARGAETGYF.

This clonotype was seen more than once but under ten times. The genes are TRBV3-1 and TRBJ2-2, with no clear D. This CDR3 contains 14 residues. Germline V gives CDR1 LGHDT, CDR2 YNNKEL (reference sequence). V was shortened by 4 bases and J by 6 bases, with 12 bases between the two germline ends. CDR3: CASSPLATSGELFF. CDR3 DNA sequence: TGTGCCAGCAGCCCCCTGGCGACTTCCGGGGAGCTGTTTTTT.

This clonotype was counted many times. The gene calls are TRBV3-1 and TRBJ2-3; 7 bases agree with TRBD1. Germline V lookup: CDR1 LGHDT, CDR2 YNNKEL (reference sequence). The CDR3 contains 17 residues. Unmatched junction bases numbered 11, after V lost 0 bases and J lost 5 bases. CDR3 DNA: TGTGCCAGCAGCCAAGACAGAGAACAGGGGCCTCGAGATACGCAGTATTTT. The encoded protein is CASSQDREQGPRDTQYF.

The chain combines TRBV2 with TRBJ2-7; D remains unclear. This CDR3 region has 11 residues. Germline lookup yields CDR1 SNHLY and CDR2 FYNNEI. The germline V and J ends were trimmed by 1 base and 4 bases, with 2 bases remaining between them. CDR3 sequence reads: CASSEVYEQYF. The CDR3 DNA reads as TGTGCCAGCAGTGAAGTATACGAGCAGTACTTC. The full variable domain, in which reference TRBV2 and TRBJ2-7 provide the parts outside the CDR3, is EPEVTQTPSHQVTQMGQEVILRCVPISNHLYFYWYRQILGQKVEFLVSFYNNEISEKSEIFDDQFSVERPDGSNFTLKIRSTKLEDSAMYFCASSEVYEQYFGPGTRLTVT.

The chain links TRBV6-5 to TRBJ2-5; TRBD1 matches at 11 bases. Germline lookup yields CDR1 MNHEY and CDR2 SVGAGI. Trimming cost V 4 bases and J 4 bases; bases outside gene matches: 2. This CDR3 has 14 amino acids. CDR3 in DNA: TGTGCCAGCAGTTCAGGACAGGGGGCAGAGACCCAGTACTTC. Protein sequence: CASSSGQGAETQYF.

This clonotype has more than one count but fewer than ten. The rearrangement uses TRBV6-5 and TRBJ2-3; unclear D gene. Between the trimmed V and J ends, which lost 5 bases and 5 bases, there was a span of 17 bases. Germline-derived CDR1 and CDR2 are MNHEY and SVGAGI. This CDR3 region has 15 residues. The CDR3 loop reads CASSDTATHLDTQYF. The CDR3 DNA sequence: TGTGCCAGCAGTGACACAGCGACTCATCTAGATACGCAGTATTTT.

This sequence joins TRBV4-1 and TRBJ2-7, with D unresolved. Per germline, CDR1 MGHRA and CDR2 YSYEKL. The CDR3 has 14 amino acids. With 3 bases removed from V and 4 bases from J, the gap between germline ends came to 13 bases. CDR3 amino acids: CASSHPGDGYEQYF. The CDR3 region has the DNA TGCGCCAGCAGCCACCCCGGTGATGGGTACGAGCAGTACTTC.

This clonotype was seen at least ten times. This chain links TRBV10-1 with TRBJ2-3, with TRBD2 as a possible D gene (5 bases). The germline V and J ends were trimmed by 0 bases and 0 bases, with 16 bases remaining between them. Germline values: CDR1 WNHNN, CDR2 SYGVQD (reference sequence). The CDR3 consists of 18 residues. Here the CDR3 reads CASSESLGVTPSTDTQYF. CDR3 sequence (DNA): TGCGCCAGCAGTGAGTCTCTCGGGGTGACGCCTAGCACAGATACGCAGTATTTT.

The genes are TRBV14 and TRBJ1-1, with TRBD1 matching 8 bases. Trimming removed 4 bases from V and 7 bases from J; junction bases left unmatched: 11. The CDR3 is made up of 15 amino acids. CDR1 SGHDN and CDR2 FVKESK come from the germline V gene. The CDR3 sequence is CASSPRGTGTLEAFF. The CDR3 coding sequence is TGTGCCAGCAGCCCTCGCGGGACAGGCACCCTTGAAGCTTTCTTT. The variable domain in full, with the rest retrieved from reference TRBV14 and TRBJ1-1, is EAGVTQFPSHSVIEKGQTVTLRCDPISGHDNLYWYRRVMGKEIKFLLHFVKESKQDESGMPNNRFLAERTGGTYSTLKVQPAELEDSGVYFCASSPRGTGTLEAFFGQGTRLTVV.

This chain links TRBV10-3 with TRBJ2-3; D is ambiguous. This CDR3 has 11 amino acids. V dropped 7 bases and J dropped 0 bases, with 2 bases sitting between them. From germline, CDR1 is ENHRY and CDR2 SYGVKD. The CDR3 loop reads CAINSTDTQYF. CDR3 DNA: TGTGCCATCAACAGCACAGATACGCAGTATTTT.

This clonotype was counted a few times. This chain links TRBV20-1 with TRBJ1-3, with a possible D match to TRBD1 (5 bases). The CDR3 has 15 residues. Germline CDR1 DFQATT, CDR2 SNEGSKA (reference sequence). V dropped 3 bases and J dropped 4 bases, with 16 bases sitting between them. The chain's CDR3 is CSARDSGSGGNTIYF. The CDR3 coding sequence is TGCAGTGCTAGGGATTCAGGGTCTGGGGGAAACACCATATATTTT.

This clonotype has ten or more counts. V usage is TRBV18 and J usage is TRBJ2-7; D gene unclear. The V end was cut by 6 bases, the J end by 3 bases, with 15 bases between. This CDR3 contains 14 residues. Germline V gives CDR1 KGHSH, CDR2 LQKENI. The CDR3: CASSSLRSDYEQYF. The DNA for the CDR3 is TGTGCCAGCTCCTCACTCCGTTCCGACTACGAGCAGTACTTC.

This clonotype has a handful of counts. The rearrangement joins TRBV10-3 to TRBJ2-5; 9 nucleotides line up with TRBD2. The germline CDR1 and CDR2 sequences are ENHRY and SYGVKD. CDR3 size: 13 residues. The V and J ends lost 4 bases and 3 bases, in that order; junction bases with no gene match: 0. Here the CDR3 DNA reads TGTGCCATCAGTGGACTAGCGGAAGAGACCCAGTACTTC. Its protein is CAISGLAEETQYF.

This clonotype was counted only a few times. The chain is built from TRBV2 and TRBJ1-2, with D unresolved. CDR1 and CDR2 (germline): SNHLY, FYNNEI. The CDR3 contains 16 residues. V shed 1 base and J shed 2 bases, with 14 bases lying between them. The CDR3: CASSEVRRAQNYGYTF. CDR3 coding DNA: TGTGCCAGCAGTGAAGTACGGAGGGCTCAGAACTATGGCTACACCTTC.

This clonotype was picked up many times. The rearrangement uses TRBV29-1 and TRBJ2-5; tentative D call: TRBD1 (6 bases). The CDR3 runs to 14 residues. Germline CDR1 and CDR2: SQVTM and ANQGSEA. Trimming left V 5 bases short and J 2 bases short, with 15 bases between. CDR3 coding DNA: TGCAGCGTTAATCAAGGACAGCTTCAAGAGACCCAGTACTTC. It encodes CSVNQGQLQETQYF.

The rearrangement joins TRBV12-3 or TRBV12-4 to TRBJ2-3; no firm D call. There are 12 residues in the CDR3. Trimming stripped 5 bases from V and 3 bases from J, with 6 bases between. CDR3 sequence: CASSQRTDTQYF. The CDR3 region has the DNA TGTGCCAGCAGTCAGCGTACAGATACGCAGTATTTT.

This clonotype was found a few times. The CDR3 nucleotides are TGTGCCAGAAACCTTGGACTGCCTTGTGAGCAGTTCTTC. Its translation is CARNLGLPCEQFF. The chain is built from TRBV19 and TRBJ2-1; D may be TRBD2 (5 bases). The CDR3 length is 13 residues. Trimming shortened V by 9 bases and J by 9 bases, and 18 bases separated the two germline ends. The V gene's germline CDR1 is LNHDA and CDR2 SQIVND (reference sequence).

The J gene is TRBJ1-5, the V gene TRBV20-1; D is ambiguous. The V gene's germline CDR1 is DFQATT and CDR2 SNEGSKA (reference sequence). V was trimmed by 2 bases and J by 0 bases, leaving 8 bases between them. There are 14 residues in the CDR3. The CDR3 loop is CSARSGNSNQPQHF. Here the CDR3 DNA reads TGCAGTGCTAGATCGGGAAATAGCAATCAGCCCCAGCATTTT.

This rearrangement joins TRBV4-3 to TRBJ1-1, with D hard to call. Germline V gene data show CDR1 as LGHNA and CDR2 as YSLEER. V dropped 0 bases and J dropped 8 bases, with 7 bases sitting between them. The CDR3 consists of 12 residues. CDR3 residues: CASSQEGGEAFF. The CDR3, as DNA: TGCGCCAGCAGCCAAGAAGGCGGAGAAGCTTTCTTT.

V is TRBV10-2 and J is TRBJ2-7, with D perhaps matching TRBD1 (5 bases). In germline, CDR1 is WSHSY, CDR2 SAAADI. The V and J ends lost 0 bases and 0 bases respectively, with 12 bases between them. The CDR3 totals 16 residues. As DNA, the CDR3 is TGCGCCAGCAGTGAGTCGATACAGGATAGCTCCTACGAGCAGTACTTC. This gives the protein CASSESIQDSSYEQYF.